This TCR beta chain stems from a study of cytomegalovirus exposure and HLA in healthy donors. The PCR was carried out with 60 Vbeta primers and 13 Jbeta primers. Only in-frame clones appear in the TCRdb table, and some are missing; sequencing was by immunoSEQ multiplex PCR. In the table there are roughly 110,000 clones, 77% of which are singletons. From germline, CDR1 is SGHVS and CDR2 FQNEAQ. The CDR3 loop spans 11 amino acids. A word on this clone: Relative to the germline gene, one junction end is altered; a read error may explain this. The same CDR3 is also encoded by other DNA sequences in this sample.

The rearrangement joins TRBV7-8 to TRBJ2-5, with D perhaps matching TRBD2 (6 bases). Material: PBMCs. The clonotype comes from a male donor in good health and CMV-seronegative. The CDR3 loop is CASSGEETQYF. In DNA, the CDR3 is TGCGCCAGCTCGGGAGAAGAGACCCAGTACTTC.